This T cell receptor (beta chain) was identified during a study of T cell repertoires in cytomegalovirus infection. On this clonotype itself: What it binds is unknown.

Whole-study results and caveats: Summed public TCR beta family frequency identified CMV carriers bearing the relevant HLA.

The germline V gene encodes CDR1 LNHDA and CDR2 SQIVND (reference sequence). The CDR3 is 13 amino acids. V was cut by 8 bases and J by 0 bases, with 8 bases left in between. TCRdb passed the reads through MiXCR, listing each CDR3 protein once. The sample includes fewer than 1,000,000 distinct CDR3 sequences, around 30% of them seen just once. The source of this sequence is a human donor in good health (CMV status not recorded). Some clones in this sample may be carry-over from other donors' samples. The specimen comprised cultured CD8+ T cells from PBMCs, sampled from culture after CMV antigen stimulation. The chain recombines TRBV19 with TRBJ2-4; D not certain. CDR3 DNA: TGTGCCAGTGGATGGTTAGCCAAAAACATTCAGTACTTC. Its translation: CASGWLAKNIQYF.